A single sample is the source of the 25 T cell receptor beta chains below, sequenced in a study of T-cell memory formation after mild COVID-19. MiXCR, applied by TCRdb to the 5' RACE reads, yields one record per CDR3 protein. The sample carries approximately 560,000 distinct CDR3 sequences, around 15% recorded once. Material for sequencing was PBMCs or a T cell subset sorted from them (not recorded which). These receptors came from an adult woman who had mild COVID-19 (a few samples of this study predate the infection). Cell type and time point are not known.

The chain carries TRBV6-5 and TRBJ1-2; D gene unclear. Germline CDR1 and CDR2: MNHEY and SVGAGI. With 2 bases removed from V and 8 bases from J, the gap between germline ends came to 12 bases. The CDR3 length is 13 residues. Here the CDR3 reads CASSYVVEGGYTF. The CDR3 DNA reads TGTGCCAGCAGTTACGTTGTGGAGGGCGGCTACACCTTC.

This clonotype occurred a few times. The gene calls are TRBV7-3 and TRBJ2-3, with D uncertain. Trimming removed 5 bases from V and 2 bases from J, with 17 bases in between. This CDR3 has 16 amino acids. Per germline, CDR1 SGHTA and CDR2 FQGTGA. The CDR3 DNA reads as TGTGCCAGCAGCCGTTTGGCCGTCAGCCTCACAGATACGCAGTATTTT. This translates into CASSRLAVSLTDTQYF.

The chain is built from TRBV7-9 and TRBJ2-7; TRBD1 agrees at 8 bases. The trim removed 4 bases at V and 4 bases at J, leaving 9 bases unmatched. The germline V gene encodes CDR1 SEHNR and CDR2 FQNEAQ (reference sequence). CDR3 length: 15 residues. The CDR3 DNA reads TGTGCCAGCAGCTCCCGGACAGGGAGGAATTACGAGCAGTACTTC. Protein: CASSSRTGRNYEQYF.

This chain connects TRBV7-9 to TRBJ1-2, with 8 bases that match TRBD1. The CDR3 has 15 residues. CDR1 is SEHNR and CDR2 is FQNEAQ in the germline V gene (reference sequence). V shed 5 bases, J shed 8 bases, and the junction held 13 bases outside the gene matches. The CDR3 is CASSAYLQGAWGYTF. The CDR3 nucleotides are TGTGCCAGCAGCGCCTACCTGCAGGGGGCCTGGGGCTACACCTTC.

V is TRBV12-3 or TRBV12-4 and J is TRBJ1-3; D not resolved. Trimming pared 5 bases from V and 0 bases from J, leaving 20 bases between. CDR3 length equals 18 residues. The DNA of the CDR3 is TGTGCCAGCAGTCCTACCTTAAGCGGAGCCCCCTCTGGAAACACCATATATTTT. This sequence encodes CASSPTLSGAPSGNTIYF.

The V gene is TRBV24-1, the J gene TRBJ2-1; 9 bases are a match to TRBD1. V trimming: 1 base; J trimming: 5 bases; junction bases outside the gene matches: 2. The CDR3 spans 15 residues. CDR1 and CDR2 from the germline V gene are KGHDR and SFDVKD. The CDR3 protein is CATSDFRTGDNEQFF. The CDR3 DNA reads TGTGCCACCAGTGATTTTCGGACAGGGGACAATGAGCAGTTCTTC.

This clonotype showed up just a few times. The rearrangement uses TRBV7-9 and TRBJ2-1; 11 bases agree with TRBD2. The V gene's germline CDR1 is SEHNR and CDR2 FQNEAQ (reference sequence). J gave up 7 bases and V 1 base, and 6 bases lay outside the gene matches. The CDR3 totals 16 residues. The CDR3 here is CASSLGRTSGSNEQFF. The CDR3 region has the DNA TGTGCCAGCAGCTTAGGACGAACTAGCGGGAGTAATGAGCAGTTCTTC.

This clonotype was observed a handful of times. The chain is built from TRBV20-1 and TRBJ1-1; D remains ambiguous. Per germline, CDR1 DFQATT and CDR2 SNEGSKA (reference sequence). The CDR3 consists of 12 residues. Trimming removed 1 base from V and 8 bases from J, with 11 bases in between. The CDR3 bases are TGCAGTGCTAGAGGGGTTGAGGAGGAAGCTTTCTTT. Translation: CSARGVEEEAFF.

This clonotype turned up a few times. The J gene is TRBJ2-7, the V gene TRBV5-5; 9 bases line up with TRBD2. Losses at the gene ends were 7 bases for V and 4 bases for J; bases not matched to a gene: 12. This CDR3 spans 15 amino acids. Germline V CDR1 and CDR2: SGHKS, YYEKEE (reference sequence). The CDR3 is CASERTSAEKYEQYF. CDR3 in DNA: TGTGCCAGCGAAAGGACTAGCGCCGAAAAATACGAGCAGTACTTC.

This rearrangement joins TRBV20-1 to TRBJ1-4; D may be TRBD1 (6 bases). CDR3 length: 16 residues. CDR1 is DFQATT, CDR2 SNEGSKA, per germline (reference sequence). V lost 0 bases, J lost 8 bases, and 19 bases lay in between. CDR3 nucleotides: TGCAGTGCTAGAGATCGGTCGGCAGGGGTGAGAGAAAAACTGTTTTTT. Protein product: CSARDRSAGVREKLFF.

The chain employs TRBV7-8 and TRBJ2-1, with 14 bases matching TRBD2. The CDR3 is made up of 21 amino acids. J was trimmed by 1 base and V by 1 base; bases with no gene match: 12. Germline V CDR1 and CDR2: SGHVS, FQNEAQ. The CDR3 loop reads CASSLVRGGLAGGSSYNEQFF. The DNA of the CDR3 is TGTGCCAGCAGCTTAGTCCGGGGAGGACTAGCGGGAGGATCATCCTACAATGAGCAGTTCTTC.

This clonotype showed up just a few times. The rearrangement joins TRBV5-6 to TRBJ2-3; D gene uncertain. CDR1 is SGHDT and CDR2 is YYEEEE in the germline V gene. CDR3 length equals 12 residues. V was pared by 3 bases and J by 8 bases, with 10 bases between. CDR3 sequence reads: CASSSGGPTQYF. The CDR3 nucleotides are TGTGCCAGCAGCTCCGGTGGGCCTACGCAGTATTTT.

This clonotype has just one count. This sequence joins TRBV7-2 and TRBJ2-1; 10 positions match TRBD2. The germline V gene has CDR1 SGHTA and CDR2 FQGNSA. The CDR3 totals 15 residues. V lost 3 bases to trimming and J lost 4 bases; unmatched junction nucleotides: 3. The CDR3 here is CASSFIAGGYNEQFF. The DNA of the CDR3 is TGTGCCAGCAGCTTCATAGCGGGAGGTTACAATGAGCAGTTCTTC.

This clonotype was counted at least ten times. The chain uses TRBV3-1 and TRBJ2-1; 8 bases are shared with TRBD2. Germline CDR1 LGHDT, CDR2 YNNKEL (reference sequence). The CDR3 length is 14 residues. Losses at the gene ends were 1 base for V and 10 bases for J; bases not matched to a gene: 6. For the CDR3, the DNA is TGTGCCAGCAGCCAAGCTTGGGCTAGCGGGGAGCAGTTCTTC. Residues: CASSQAWASGEQFF.

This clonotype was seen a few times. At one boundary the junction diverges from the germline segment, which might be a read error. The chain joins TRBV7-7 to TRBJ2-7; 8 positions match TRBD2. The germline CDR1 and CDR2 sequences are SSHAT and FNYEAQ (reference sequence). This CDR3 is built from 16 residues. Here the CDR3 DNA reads TGTGCTAGCAGCTTAGCCGGGGGGGTCAGGGCCTACGAGCAGTACTTC. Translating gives CASSLAGGVRAYEQYF.

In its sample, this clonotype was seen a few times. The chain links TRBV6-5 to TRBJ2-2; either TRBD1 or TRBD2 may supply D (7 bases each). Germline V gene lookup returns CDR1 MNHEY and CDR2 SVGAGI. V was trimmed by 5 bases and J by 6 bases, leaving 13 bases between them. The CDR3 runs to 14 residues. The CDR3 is CASSPQGGSGELFF. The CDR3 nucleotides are TGTGCCAGCAGTCCTCAGGGGGGGTCCGGGGAGCTGTTTTTT.

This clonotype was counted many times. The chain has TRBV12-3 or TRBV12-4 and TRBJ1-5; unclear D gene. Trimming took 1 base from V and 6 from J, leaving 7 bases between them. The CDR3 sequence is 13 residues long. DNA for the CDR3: TGTGCCAGCAGTTTAGGTCCGCCTCAGCCCCAGCATTTT. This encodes CASSLGPPQPQHF.

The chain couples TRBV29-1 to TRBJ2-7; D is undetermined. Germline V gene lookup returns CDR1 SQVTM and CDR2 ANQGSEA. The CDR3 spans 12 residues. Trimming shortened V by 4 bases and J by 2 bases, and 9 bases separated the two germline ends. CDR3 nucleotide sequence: TGCAGCGTTGTGGGTCAGACCTACGAGCAGTACTTC. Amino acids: CSVVGQTYEQYF.

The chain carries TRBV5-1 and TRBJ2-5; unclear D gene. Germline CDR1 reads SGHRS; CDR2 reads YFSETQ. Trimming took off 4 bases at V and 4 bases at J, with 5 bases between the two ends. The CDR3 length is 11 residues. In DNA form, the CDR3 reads TGCGCCAGCAGCCAATCAGAGACCCAGTACTTC. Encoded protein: CASSQSETQYF.

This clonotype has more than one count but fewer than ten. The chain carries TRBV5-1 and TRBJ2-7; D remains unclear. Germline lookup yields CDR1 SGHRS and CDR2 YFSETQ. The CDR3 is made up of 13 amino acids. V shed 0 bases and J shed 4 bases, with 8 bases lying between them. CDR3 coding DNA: TGCGCCAGCAGCTTGGCCATGAATTACGAGCAGTACTTC. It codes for CASSLAMNYEQYF.

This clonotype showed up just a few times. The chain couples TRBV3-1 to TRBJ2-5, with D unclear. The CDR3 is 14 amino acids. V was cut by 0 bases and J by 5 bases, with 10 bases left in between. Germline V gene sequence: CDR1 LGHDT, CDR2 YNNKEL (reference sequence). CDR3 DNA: TGTGCCAGCAGCCAAGATATAAGCAGGGAGACCCAGTACTTC. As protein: CASSQDISRETQYF.

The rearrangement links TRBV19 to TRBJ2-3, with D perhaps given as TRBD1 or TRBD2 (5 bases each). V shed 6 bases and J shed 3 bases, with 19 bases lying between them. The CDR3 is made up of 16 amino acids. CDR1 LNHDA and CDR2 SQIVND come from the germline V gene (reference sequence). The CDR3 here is CASRLMGTPGTDTQYF. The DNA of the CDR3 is TGTGCCAGTAGGTTGATGGGGACCCCTGGGACAGATACGCAGTATTTT.

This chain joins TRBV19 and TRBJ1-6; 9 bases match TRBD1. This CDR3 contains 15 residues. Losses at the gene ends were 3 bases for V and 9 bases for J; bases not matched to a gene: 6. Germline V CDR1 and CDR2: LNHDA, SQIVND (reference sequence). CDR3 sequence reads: CASSMGQGGISPLHF. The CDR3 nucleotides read TGTGCCAGTAGTATGGGACAGGGCGGGATTTCACCCCTCCACTTT.

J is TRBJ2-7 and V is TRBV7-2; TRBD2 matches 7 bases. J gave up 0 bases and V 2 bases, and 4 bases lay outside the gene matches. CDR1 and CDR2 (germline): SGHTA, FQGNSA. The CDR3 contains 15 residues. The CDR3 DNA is TGTGCCAGCAGCTTAACTAGCGACCGCTCCTACGAGCAGTACTTC. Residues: CASSLTSDRSYEQYF.

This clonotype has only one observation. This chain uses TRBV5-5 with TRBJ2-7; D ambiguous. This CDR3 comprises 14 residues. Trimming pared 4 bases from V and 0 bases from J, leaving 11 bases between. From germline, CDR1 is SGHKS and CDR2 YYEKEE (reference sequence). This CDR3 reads CASSPQVVSYEQYF. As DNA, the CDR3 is TGTGCCAGCAGCCCCCAGGTAGTCTCCTACGAGCAGTACTTC.